The 8 T cell receptor beta chains given below trace back to one sample, sequenced in a study of T-cell memory formation after mild COVID-19. TCRdb reanalysed the 5' RACE reads using MiXCR and keeps one entry per CDR3 protein. The profile shows around 440,000 distinct CDR3 sequences, approximately 18% of them singletons. The sequencing sample was made of PBMCs or a T cell subset sorted from them (not recorded which). The receptors were sampled from an adult woman who had mild COVID-19 (a few samples of this study predate the infection). Cell type and time point are not known.

This CDR3 is CASSPDVGGNTIYF. The CDR3 nucleotides are TGTGCCAGCTCACCCGATGTTGGCGGAAACACCATATATTTT. This rearrangement joins TRBV18 to TRBJ1-3; D remains ambiguous. The germline V and J ends were trimmed by 3 bases and 4 bases, with 10 bases remaining between them. CDR1 and CDR2 (germline): KGHSH, LQKENI. This CDR3 contains 14 residues.

This clonotype has more than one count but fewer than ten. J is TRBJ2-1 and V is TRBV12-3 or TRBV12-4, with D perhaps matching TRBD2 (6 bases). V shed 0 bases and J shed 3 bases, with 12 bases lying between them. The CDR3 consists of 16 residues. The CDR3 sequence is CASSLARGDFYNEQFF. DNA for the CDR3: TGTGCCAGCAGTTTAGCGCGCGGGGACTTCTACAATGAGCAGTTCTTC.

The chain carries TRBV20-1 and TRBJ2-7; 7 bases are a match to TRBD2. CDR3 length: 12 amino acids. Germline CDR1 DFQATT, CDR2 SNEGSKA (reference sequence). V lost 3 bases to trimming and J lost 3 bases; unmatched junction nucleotides: 2. The CDR3 protein is CSARGDYYEQYF. CDR3 DNA: TGCAGTGCTAGGGGGGACTACTACGAGCAGTACTTC.

The rearrangement uses TRBV7-9 and TRBJ1-1; D not certain. V gave up 1 base and J gave up 0 bases, with 9 bases separating them. The germline V gene has CDR1 SEHNR and CDR2 FQNEAQ (reference sequence). This CDR3 contains 15 residues. CDR3 protein: CASSLDEGLNTEAFF. DNA for the CDR3: TGTGCCAGCAGCTTAGACGAAGGGCTGAACACTGAAGCTTTCTTT.

This clonotype was seen only a few times. The chain carries TRBV5-1 and TRBJ2-7; possibly TRBD1 for D (5 bases). There are 14 residues in the CDR3. CDR1 and CDR2 from the germline V gene are SGHRS and YFSETQ. The V and J ends lost 7 bases and 2 bases respectively, with 16 bases between them. CDR3 bases: TGCGCCAGCGGGGCCGATGTGGCAACCTACGAGCAGTACTTC. It encodes CASGADVATYEQYF.

This clonotype was counted at least ten times. V usage is TRBV5-1 and J usage is TRBJ1-1, with D unclear. The CDR3 contains 13 residues. Trimming shortened V by 4 bases and J by 2 bases, and 9 bases separated the two germline ends. CDR1 and CDR2 from the germline V gene are SGHRS and YFSETQ. The CDR3 reads CASSTGPNTEAFF. CDR3 coding DNA: TGCGCCAGCAGCACTGGACCCAACACTGAAGCTTTCTTT.

In its sample, this clonotype was seen a few times. V and J are TRBV29-1 and TRBJ2-1; TRBD2 aligns across 9 bases. CDR1 and CDR2 from the germline V gene are SQVTM and ANQGSEA. This CDR3 has 13 residues. The J segment lost 4 bases and the V segment lost 2 bases, leaving 0 bases of the junction unmatched. The CDR3 coding sequence is TGCAGCGTTGAACTAGCGGGGTACAATGAGCAGTTCTTC. Translated, it gives CSVELAGYNEQFF.

The chain recombines TRBV7-3 with TRBJ2-5; 12 positions match TRBD2. This CDR3 comprises 14 residues. Germline V CDR1 and CDR2: SGHTA, FQGTGA. V gave up 6 bases and J gave up 4 bases; unmatched junction bases: 3. The DNA of the CDR3 is TGTGCCAGCAGTCCTAGCGGGAGGGCAGAGACCCAGTACTTC. This translates into CASSPSGRAETQYF.